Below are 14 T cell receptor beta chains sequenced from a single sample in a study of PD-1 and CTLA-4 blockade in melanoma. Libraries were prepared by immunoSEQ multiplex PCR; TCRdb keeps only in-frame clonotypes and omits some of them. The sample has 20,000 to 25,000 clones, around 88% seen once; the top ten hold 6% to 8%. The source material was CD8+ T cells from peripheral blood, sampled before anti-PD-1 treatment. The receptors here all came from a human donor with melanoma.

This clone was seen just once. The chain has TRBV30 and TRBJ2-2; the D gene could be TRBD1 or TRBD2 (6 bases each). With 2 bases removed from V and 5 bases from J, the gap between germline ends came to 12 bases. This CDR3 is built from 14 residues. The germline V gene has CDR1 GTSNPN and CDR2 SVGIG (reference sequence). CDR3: CAWSMGAGTGELFF. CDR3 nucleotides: TGTGCCTGGAGTATGGGGGCGGGGACCGGGGAGCTGTTTTTT.

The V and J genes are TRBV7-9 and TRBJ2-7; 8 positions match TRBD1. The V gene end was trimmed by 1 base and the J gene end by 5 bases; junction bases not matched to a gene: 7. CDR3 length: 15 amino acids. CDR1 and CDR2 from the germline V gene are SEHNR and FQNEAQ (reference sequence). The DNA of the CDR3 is TGTGCCAGCAGCTTAGACGCCAGGGGGCTGGACGAGCAGTACTTC. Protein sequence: CASSLDARGLDEQYF.

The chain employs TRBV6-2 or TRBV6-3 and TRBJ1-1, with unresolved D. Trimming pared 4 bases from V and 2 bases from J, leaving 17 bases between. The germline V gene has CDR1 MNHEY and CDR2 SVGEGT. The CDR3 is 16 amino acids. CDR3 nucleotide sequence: TGTGCCAGCAGTTCCCCGACCGGAGACTTAAACACTGAAGCTTTCTTT. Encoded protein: CASSSPTGDLNTEAFF.

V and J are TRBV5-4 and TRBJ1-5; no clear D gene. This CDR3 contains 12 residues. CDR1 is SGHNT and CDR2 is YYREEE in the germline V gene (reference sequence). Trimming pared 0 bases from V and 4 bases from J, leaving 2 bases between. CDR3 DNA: TGTGCCAGCAGCTTGGGGAATCAGCCCCAGCATTTT. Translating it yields CASSLGNQPQHF.

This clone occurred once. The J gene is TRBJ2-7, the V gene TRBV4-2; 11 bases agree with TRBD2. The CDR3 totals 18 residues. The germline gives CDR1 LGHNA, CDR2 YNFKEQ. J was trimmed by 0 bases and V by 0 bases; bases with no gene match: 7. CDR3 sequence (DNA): TGTGCCAGCAGCCAAGAGTGGCTAGCGGGGGGACACTCCTACGAGCAGTACTTC. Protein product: CASSQEWLAGGHSYEQYF.

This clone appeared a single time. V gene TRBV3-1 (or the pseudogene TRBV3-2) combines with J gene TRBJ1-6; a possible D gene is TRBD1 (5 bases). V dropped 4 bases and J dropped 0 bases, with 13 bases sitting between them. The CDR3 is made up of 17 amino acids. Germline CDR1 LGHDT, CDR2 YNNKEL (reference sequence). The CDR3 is CASSPETESSYNSPLHF. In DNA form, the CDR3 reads TGTGCCAGCAGCCCCGAGACAGAAAGCTCCTATAATTCACCCCTCCACTTT.

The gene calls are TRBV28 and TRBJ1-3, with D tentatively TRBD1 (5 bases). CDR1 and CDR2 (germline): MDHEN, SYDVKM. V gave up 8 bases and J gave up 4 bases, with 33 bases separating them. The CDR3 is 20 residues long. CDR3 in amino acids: CASGWGWGTQARTLGNTIYF. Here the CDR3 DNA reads TGTGCCAGCGGATGGGGGTGGGGTACCCAAGCCCGCACCCTCGGAAACACCATATATTTT. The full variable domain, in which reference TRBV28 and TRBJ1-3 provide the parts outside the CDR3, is DVKVTQSSRYLVKRTGEKVFLECVQDMDHENMFWYRQDPGLGLRLIYFSYDVKMKEKGDIPEGYSVSREKKERFSLILESASTNQTSMYLCASGWGWGTQARTLGNTIYFGEGSWLTVV.

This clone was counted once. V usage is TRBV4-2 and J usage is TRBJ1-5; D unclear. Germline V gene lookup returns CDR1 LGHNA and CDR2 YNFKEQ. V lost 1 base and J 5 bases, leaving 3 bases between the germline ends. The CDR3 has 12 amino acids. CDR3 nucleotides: TGTGCCAGCAGCCAAGGTCATCAGCCCCAGCATTTT. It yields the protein CASSQGHQPQHF.

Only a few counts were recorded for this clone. CDR3 loop: CASSYSNGGTQHF. In nucleotides, the CDR3 is TGTGCCAGCAGTTACTCTAATGGAGGGACCCAGCATTTT. V and J are TRBV6-5 and TRBJ1-5; D uncertain. This CDR3 region has 13 residues. The V end lost 0 bases, the J end lost 11 bases, and 11 bases lay between the germline ends. Germline V gene data show CDR1 as MNHEY and CDR2 as SVGAGI.

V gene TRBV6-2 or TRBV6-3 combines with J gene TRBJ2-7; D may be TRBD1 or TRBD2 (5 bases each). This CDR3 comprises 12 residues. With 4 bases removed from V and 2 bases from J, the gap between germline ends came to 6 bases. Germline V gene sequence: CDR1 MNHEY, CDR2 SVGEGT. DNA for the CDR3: TGTGCCAGCAGTTTGGGGGCCTACGAGCAGTACTTC. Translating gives CASSLGAYEQYF.

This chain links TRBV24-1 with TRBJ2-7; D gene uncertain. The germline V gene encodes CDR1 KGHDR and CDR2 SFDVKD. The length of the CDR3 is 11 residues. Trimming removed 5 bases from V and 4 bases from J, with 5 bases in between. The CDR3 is CATSGGYEQYF. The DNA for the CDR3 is TGTGCCACCAGTGGTGGTTACGAGCAGTACTTC.

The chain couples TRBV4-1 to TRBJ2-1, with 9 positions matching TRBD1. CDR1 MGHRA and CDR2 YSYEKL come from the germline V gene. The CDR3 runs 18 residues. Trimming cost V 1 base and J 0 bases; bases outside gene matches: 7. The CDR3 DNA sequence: TGCGCCAGCAGCCAAGTCGCCGGGACAGGGAGCTCCTACAATGAGCAGTTCTTC. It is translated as CASSQVAGTGSSYNEQFF.

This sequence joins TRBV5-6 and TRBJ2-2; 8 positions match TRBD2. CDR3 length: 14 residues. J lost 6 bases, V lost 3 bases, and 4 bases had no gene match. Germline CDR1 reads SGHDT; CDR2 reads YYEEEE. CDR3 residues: CASSYPGLAGELFF. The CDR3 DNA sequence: TGTGCCAGCAGCTACCCGGGACTAGCCGGGGAGCTGTTTTTT.

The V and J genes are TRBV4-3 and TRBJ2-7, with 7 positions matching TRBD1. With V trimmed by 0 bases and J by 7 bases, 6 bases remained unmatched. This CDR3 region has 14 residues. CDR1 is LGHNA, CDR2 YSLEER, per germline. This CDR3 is CASSQDRGQREQYF. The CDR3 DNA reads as TGCGCCAGCAGCCAAGACAGGGGACAGAGAGAGCAGTACTTC.